The 24 T cell receptor beta chains below come from one sample, sequenced in a study of T cells in Graves' hyperthyroidism and ophthalmopathy (dated by TCRdb to about 2019). Library generation was performed with multiplex PCR. Sequencing used an Illumina HiSeq 2000. Amplification of TCR beta CDR3 regions was carried out from RNA transcripts. A first-round RT-PCR of the TCR CDR3 used the HTBI primer set with the Qiagen OneStep RT-PCR kit. The public reads were reanalyzed by TCRdb: fastp trimming at Q25, MiXCR alignment, in-frame beta chains only. Rows with a matching CDR3 protein are joined into one entry that keeps the most common DNA and genes. This sample lists roughly 740,000 distinct CDR3 sequences; roughly 15% were detected once. The ten largest clones capture 8.4% of the sample. Sequenced input: blood. All receptors come from a man between 18 and 29 years old with Graves' hyperthyroidism.

This clonotype was detected a few times. V is TRBV9 and J is TRBJ1-1, with a tentative D call TRBD1 (5 bases). Germline V gene lookup returns CDR1 SGDLS and CDR2 YYNGEE. This CDR3 is 15 amino acids long. The V end lost 0 bases, the J end lost 5 bases, and 14 bases lay between the germline ends. The CDR3: CASSVESGRGTEAFF. The CDR3 DNA sequence: TGTGCCAGCAGCGTAGAATCGGGGCGCGGGACTGAAGCTTTCTTT.

Many counts were recorded for this clonotype. The chain employs TRBV6-1 and TRBJ1-2; TRBD1 is a possible D gene (5 bases). This CDR3 comprises 12 residues. The V gene's germline CDR1 is MNHNS and CDR2 SASEGT. The V and J ends lost 6 bases and 8 bases respectively, with 13 bases between them. For the CDR3, the DNA is TGTGCCAGCAGCGAGGGGCCGCGAGGCTACACCTTC. It yields the protein CASSEGPRGYTF.

The rearrangement links TRBV4-2 to TRBJ1-2, with unresolved D. With 0 bases removed from V and 2 bases from J, the gap between germline ends came to 4 bases. Looked up from germline, CDR1 is LGHNA and CDR2 is YNFKEQ. The CDR3 contains 13 residues. The CDR3 spells CASSQDPNYGYTF. The CDR3 nucleotides read TGTGCCAGCAGCCAAGACCCAAACTATGGCTACACCTTC.

This rearrangement joins TRBV20-1 to TRBJ2-7; D possibly corresponds to TRBD1 (6 bases). Germline V CDR1 and CDR2: DFQATT, SNEGSKA (reference sequence). V lost 3 bases, J lost 5 bases, and 14 bases lay in between. The CDR3 runs 13 residues. The chain's CDR3 is CSARRLKGDEQYF. DNA for the CDR3: TGCAGTGCTAGGCGCCTTAAGGGGGACGAGCAGTACTTC.

This clonotype was detected a few times. Here the CDR3 reads CASSSGPEQYF. The CDR3, as DNA: TGTGCCAGCAGTTCTGGACCGGAGCAGTACTTC. The genes are TRBV6-1 and TRBJ2-7; D is unresolved. V gave up 5 bases and J gave up 7 bases, with 9 bases separating them. The CDR3 extends over 11 amino acids. In germline, CDR1 is MNHNS, CDR2 SASEGT.

This clonotype has a count of ten or more. V gene TRBV29-1 combines with J gene TRBJ1-1; 7 bases fit TRBD1. Germline lookup yields CDR1 SQVTM and CDR2 ANQGSEA. With V trimmed by 4 bases and J by 0 bases, 2 bases remained unmatched. The CDR3 length is 13 residues. Here the CDR3 reads CSVGDSMNTEAFF. The CDR3 DNA is TGCAGCGTTGGGGACAGCATGAACACTGAAGCTTTCTTT.

The chain combines TRBV15 with TRBJ2-5, with TRBD2 matching 9 bases. CDR1 is LNHNV, CDR2 YYDKDF, per germline (reference sequence). The CDR3 extends over 16 amino acids. The J segment lost 4 bases and the V segment lost 0 bases, leaving 6 bases of the junction unmatched. The CDR3 DNA is TGTGCCACCAGCAGAGATAGCGCGGGAGGGGGAGAGACCCAGTACTTC. It specifies CATSRDSAGGGETQYF.

This rearrangement joins TRBV7-9 to TRBJ2-5, with 7 bases fitting TRBD1. The germline CDR1 and CDR2 sequences are SEHNR and FQNEAQ (reference sequence). Germline trimming cut 8 bases from V and 6 bases from J; bases unmatched to any gene: 9. The CDR3 consists of 13 residues. CDR3 in DNA: TGTGCCAGCGGCCAAGACAGGGAGAAGACCCAGTACTTC. Its protein product is CASGQDREKTQYF.

The chain has TRBV27 and TRBJ2-7; no definite D call. CDR3 length equals 13 residues. V lost 0 bases to trimming and J lost 6 bases, with 9 bases between them. Germline assignment: CDR1 MNHEY and CDR2 SMNVEV (reference sequence). CDR3 loop: CASSLSGEGEQYF. Here the CDR3 DNA reads TGTGCCAGCAGTTTATCTGGGGAAGGCGAGCAGTACTTC.

The genes are TRBV7-7 and TRBJ2-1; 7 positions agree with TRBD2. The CDR3 contains 18 residues. With 3 bases clipped from V and 5 bases from J, the junction kept 16 bases outside the gene matches. Per the germline V gene, CDR1 is SSHAT and CDR2 is FNYEAQ (reference sequence). In DNA form, the CDR3 reads TGTGCCAGCAGCTTGGGGATATACACGGGACTAACCGACAATGAGCAGTTCTTC. This codes for CASSLGIYTGLTDNEQFF. The full variable domain, rest sourced from reference TRBV7-7 and TRBJ2-1, is GAGVSQSPRYKVTKRGQDVTLRCDPISSHATLYWYQQALGQGPEFLTYFNYEAQPDKSGLPSDRFSAERPEGSISTLTIQRTEQRDSAMYRCASSLGIYTGLTDNEQFFGPGTRLTVL.

This clonotype was seen a few times. The chain combines TRBV30 with TRBJ2-3; 10 nucleotides align to TRBD2. Germline V lookup: CDR1 GTSNPN, CDR2 SVGIG (reference sequence). The J segment lost 5 bases and the V segment lost 1 base, leaving 3 bases of the junction unmatched. The CDR3 length is 14 residues. The CDR3 protein is CAWSEGLAQDTQYF. DNA of the CDR3: TGTGCCTGGAGTGAGGGACTAGCGCAAGATACGCAGTATTTT.

This clonotype was picked up a small number of times. The chain links TRBV19 to TRBJ1-4, with TRBD1 matching 7 bases. Per germline, CDR1 LNHDA and CDR2 SQIVND (reference sequence). V dropped 4 bases and J dropped 5; count of bases not matched to a gene: 10. The CDR3 length is 16 residues. The chain's CDR3 is CASSRIPQGRNEKLFF. The DNA of the CDR3 is TGTGCCAGTAGTAGGATCCCACAGGGGCGAAATGAAAAACTGTTTTTT.

This clonotype was seen at least ten times. V is TRBV7-9 and J is TRBJ1-1; D possibly corresponds to TRBD1 (5 bases). Trimming stripped 7 bases from V and 11 bases from J, with 20 bases between. The CDR3 covers 13 residues. Germline CDR1 reads SEHNR; CDR2 reads FQNEAQ (reference sequence). CDR3 amino acids: CASTGRGGTKAFF. CDR3 DNA: TGTGCCAGCACTGGCCGGGGGGGGACCAAGGCTTTCTTT.

This clonotype was counted at least ten times. J is TRBJ1-4 and V is TRBV30; 9 bases are a match to TRBD1. This CDR3 region has 14 residues. V lost 1 base, J lost 7 bases, and 4 bases stayed unmatched. Germline V gene lookup returns CDR1 GTSNPN and CDR2 SVGIG (reference sequence). The CDR3 loop is CAWSAGTGSEKLFF. CDR3 DNA: TGTGCCTGGAGTGCCGGGACAGGGAGTGAAAAACTGTTTTTT.

This clonotype showed up many times. The chain has TRBV5-1 and TRBJ2-1, with 13 bases identical to TRBD2. This CDR3 region has 16 residues. CDR1 SGHRS and CDR2 YFSETQ come from the germline V gene. J was trimmed by 8 bases and V by 3 bases; bases with no gene match: 8. CDR3 region: CASSSELAGGPDEQFF. CDR3 bases: TGCGCCAGCAGCTCCGAACTAGCGGGAGGGCCGGATGAGCAGTTCTTC.

This clonotype was picked up a small number of times. This chain joins TRBV6-5 and TRBJ2-2, with 7 nucleotides matching TRBD1. This CDR3 has 16 residues. CDR1 MNHEY and CDR2 SVGAGI come from the germline V gene. Trimming cost V 2 bases and J 6 bases; bases outside gene matches: 9. This CDR3 reads CASSYRGQSLAGELFF. Written as DNA, the CDR3 is TGTGCCAGCAGTTACAGGGGACAGTCTTTAGCCGGGGAGCTGTTTTTT.

The chain uses TRBV10-2 and TRBJ2-7; 9 bases agree with TRBD2. V dropped 8 bases and J dropped 3; count of bases not matched to a gene: 5. This CDR3 comprises 13 residues. Germline lookup yields CDR1 WSHSY and CDR2 SAAADI. This CDR3 reads CASVALAGYEQYF. DNA for the CDR3: TGCGCCAGCGTTGCACTAGCGGGCTACGAGCAGTACTTC.

The chain employs TRBV30 and TRBJ1-1; D unclear. V was trimmed by 0 bases and J by 4 bases, leaving 6 bases between them. The CDR3 covers 12 residues. Per the germline V gene, CDR1 is GTSNPN and CDR2 is SVGIG (reference sequence). The CDR3 is CAWSVLPTEAFF. In nucleotides, the CDR3 is TGTGCCTGGAGTGTACTTCCCACTGAAGCTTTCTTT.

This chain links TRBV12-5 with TRBJ2-2, with D maybe TRBD2 (5 bases). CDR3 length: 16 residues. The V and J ends lost 0 bases and 2 bases respectively, with 10 bases between them. CDR1 and CDR2 (germline): LGHNT, FRNRAP. DNA for the CDR3: TGTGCTAGTGGTTTGGTATTAGGACTTAACACCGGGGAGCTGTTTTTT. Protein product: CASGLVLGLNTGELFF.

The chain has TRBV30 and TRBJ2-1; D might be TRBD1 or TRBD2, each matching 5 bases. There are 14 residues in the CDR3. The V end was cut by 1 base, the J end by 4 bases, with 11 bases between. Germline V gene lookup returns CDR1 GTSNPN and CDR2 SVGIG (reference sequence). CDR3 DNA: TGTGCCTGGAGTGCCGGGGCAGAATACAATGAGCAGTTCTTC. Translating gives CAWSAGAEYNEQFF.

This clonotype has at least ten counts. The V gene is TRBV11-2, the J gene TRBJ2-7, with 8 bases aligning to TRBD1. The CDR3 extends over 15 amino acids. Germline CDR1 SGHAT, CDR2 FQNNGV. The V segment lost 3 bases and the J segment 7 bases; nucleotides outside the gene matches: 11. CDR3 loop: CASSLSPQGAGEQYF. CDR3 nucleotides: TGTGCCAGCAGCTTGAGCCCCCAGGGGGCTGGGGAGCAGTACTTC.

This clonotype was detected ten times or more. V is TRBV28 and J is TRBJ2-7, with D possibly being TRBD1 or TRBD2 (6 bases each). The ends were cut back, 5 bases at V and 3 bases at J, with 20 bases in the middle. Germline V gives CDR1 MDHEN, CDR2 SYDVKM. CDR3 length equals 16 residues. The CDR3 DNA reads as TGTGCCAGCAGTGCATACAGGTTTGGAGGGGGCTACGAGCAGTACTTC. Amino acid sequence: CASSAYRFGGGYEQYF.

V usage is TRBV28 and J usage is TRBJ1-2; weak D call: TRBD1 (6 bases). From germline, CDR1 is MDHEN and CDR2 SYDVKM. This CDR3 is 16 amino acids long. Trimming stripped 8 bases from V and 8 bases from J, with 27 bases between. CDR3 bases: TGTGCCAGCCTGTCCCCCACGGACAGCCGGTCGCGCGGCTACACCTTC. Protein sequence: CASLSPTDSRSRGYTF.

This clonotype was seen only a few times. The genes are TRBV10-3 and TRBJ2-5, with TRBD1 matching 7 bases. V trimming: 7 bases; J trimming: 1 base; junction bases outside the gene matches: 3. This CDR3 has 13 amino acids. The germline CDR1 and CDR2 sequences are ENHRY and SYGVKD. Here the CDR3 DNA reads TGTGCCATCACCGGGGACAGCCAAGAGACCCAGTACTTC. Its protein product is CAITGDSQETQYF.